This is a list of T cell receptor beta chains from one sample in a study of shared clonotypes between healthy human individuals. Generated by immunoSEQ multiplex PCR, the TCRdb table keeps only in-frame clones and is missing some. The sample consists of about 1 million clones, more than 65% of them appearing once. Material: memory CD4+ T cells sorted from blood. The receptors shown here come from a man between 18 and 29 years old in good health. Both conserved end residues are trimmed from each CDR3. Only part of the rows carry a size: once, few, many, or a class if the clone is expanded.

J gene | clone size | V gene | CDR3 protein
TRBJ2-7 | NA | TRBV5-1 | ASSSGQSPPWGY
TRBJ2-5 | NA | TRBV5-6 | ASSLGQLQETQY
TRBJ2-5 | many | TRBV5-6 | ASSLGSTETQY
TRBJ1-2 | NA | TRBV10-1 | ASSESGGYGYT
TRBJ2-7 | many | TRBV7-6 | ASSFRGAGVPSSEQY
TRBJ2-5 | many | TRBV10-2 | ASTRTFQETQY
TRBJ1-3 | NA | TRBV27 | ASSTPGVGPSGNTIY
TRBJ1-5 | once | TRBV7-2 | ASSLSGAPGWHSNQPQH
TRBJ2-4 | once | TRBV7-8 | ASSGHSGTKNIQY
TRBJ2-7 | NA | TRBV6-4 | ASSDSGSGGLTYEQY
TRBJ2-3 | NA | TRBV29-1 | SADRGGDTQY
TRBJ2-1 | NA | TRBV25-1 | ASNGAPTGPGEQF
TRBJ2-7 | NA | TRBV6-1 | ASRKEAVSSYEQY
TRBJ1-2 | NA | TRBV6-5 | ASSSLRTGVYGYT
TRBJ2-2 | NA | TRBV11-3 | ASSSPGAGELF
TRBJ2-7 | NA | TRBV27 | ASRRGGVQY
TRBJ1-1 | few | TRBV19 | ASINQGYGGTEAF
TRBJ2-1 | NA | TRBV7-9 | ASSLDSSSYNEQF
TRBJ1-1 | NA | TRBV5-4 | ASSLFDRNTEAF
TRBJ2-2 | NA | TRBV19 | ASSMVQSFTGELF
TRBJ1-3 | NA | TRBV6-1 | ASSEEGGRLSGNTIY
TRBJ1-5 | NA | TRBV5-6 | ASSWGQRGQPQH
TRBJ2-5 | NA | TRBV2 | ASSEARTPGETQY
TRBJ1-1 | few | TRBV6-1 | ASEHRTNTEAF
TRBJ2-1 | NA | TRBV15 | ATSGLPGPGGVNEQF
TRBJ2-1 | NA | TRBV5-1 | ASSLLSGVSYNEQF
TRBJ1-4 | NA | TRBV6-1 | ASSQDDRGDEKLF
TRBJ1-4 | few | TRBV30 | AWSPGENEKLF
TRBJ2-7 | NA | TRBV12-5 | ASGSPLGSAYGEQY
TRBJ1-2 | NA | TRBV5-1 | ASRPRFGTDISYGYT
TRBJ2-7 | NA | TRBV7-2 | ASSLRGSLYEQY
TRBJ2-2 | NA | TRBV12-5 | ASGFTQGWGTGELF
TRBJ2-7 | NA | TRBV18 | ASSSTRGRDYEQY
TRBJ1-1 | NA | TRBV19 | ATHRGTAEAF
TRBJ1-1 | NA | TRBV6-6 | ASSYSQGAQAF
TRBJ2-4 | NA | TRBV6-6 | ASGTISIQY
TRBJ1-5 | few | TRBV5-6 | ASSLSAQAQGPQH
TRBJ2-3 | NA | TRBV7-9 | ASSLTILTGGPDTQY
TRBJ2-5 | NA | TRBV7-7 | ASSPSGGAEETQY
NA | NA | TRBV30 | AWSVRVEQY
TRBJ2-1 | NA | TRBV9 | ASSALTSGGAGEQF
TRBJ2-2 | NA | TRBV9 | ASSVVSGQDSGELF
TRBJ2-7 | NA | TRBV7-8 | ASRWSGSVLDEQY
TRBJ2-3 | NA | TRBV7-9 | ASSPLVSGRDTQY
TRBJ1-2 | NA | TRBV20-1 | SASDLYGYT
TRBJ2-1 | NA | TRBV18 | ASSQQGLAGNEQF
TRBJ2-5 | once | TRBV13 | ASSTLRTPVETQY
TRBJ2-7 | few | TRBV7-2 | ASSTDRASYTKQY
TRBJ2-7 | NA | TRBV5-1 | ASSLEGGQQY
TRBJ2-1 | NA | TRBV7-2 | ASSLGGGMRNEQF
TRBJ1-3 | NA | TRBV7-2 | ASSLFLGNTIY
TRBJ1-3 | NA | TRBV11-2 | ASRSLRASGNTIY
TRBJ1-6 | NA | TRBV5-1 | ASSVNSYNSPLH
TRBJ2-7 | few | TRBV28 | ASTAITIYEQY
TRBJ1-6 | NA | TRBV18 | ASSGQTDNSPLH
TRBJ2-1 | NA | TRBV6-6 | ASAIAGGRFEQF
TRBJ2-3 | NA | TRBV29-1 | SVKVGTSEGDTQY
TRBJ1-2 | NA | TRBV18 | ASSPPAQGSGYT
TRBJ2-1 | NA | TRBV5-1 | ASGDRSSYNEQF